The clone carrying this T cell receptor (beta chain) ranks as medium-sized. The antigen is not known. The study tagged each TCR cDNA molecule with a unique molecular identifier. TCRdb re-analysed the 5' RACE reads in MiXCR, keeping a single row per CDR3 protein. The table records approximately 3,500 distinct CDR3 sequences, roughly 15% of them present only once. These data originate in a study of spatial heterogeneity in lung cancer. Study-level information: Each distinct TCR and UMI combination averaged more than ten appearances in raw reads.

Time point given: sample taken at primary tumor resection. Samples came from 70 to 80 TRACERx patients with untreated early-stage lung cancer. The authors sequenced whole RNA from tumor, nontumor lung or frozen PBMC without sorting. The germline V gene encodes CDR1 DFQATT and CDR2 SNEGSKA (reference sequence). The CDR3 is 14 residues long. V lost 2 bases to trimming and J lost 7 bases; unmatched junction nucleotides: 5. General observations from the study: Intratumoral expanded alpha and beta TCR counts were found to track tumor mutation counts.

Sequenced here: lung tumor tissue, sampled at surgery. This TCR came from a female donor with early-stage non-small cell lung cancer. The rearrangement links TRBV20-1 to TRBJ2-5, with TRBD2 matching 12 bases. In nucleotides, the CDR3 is TGCAGTGCTAGACCTACTAGCGGGGGGTTGACCCAGTACTTC. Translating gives CSARPTSGGLTQYF.